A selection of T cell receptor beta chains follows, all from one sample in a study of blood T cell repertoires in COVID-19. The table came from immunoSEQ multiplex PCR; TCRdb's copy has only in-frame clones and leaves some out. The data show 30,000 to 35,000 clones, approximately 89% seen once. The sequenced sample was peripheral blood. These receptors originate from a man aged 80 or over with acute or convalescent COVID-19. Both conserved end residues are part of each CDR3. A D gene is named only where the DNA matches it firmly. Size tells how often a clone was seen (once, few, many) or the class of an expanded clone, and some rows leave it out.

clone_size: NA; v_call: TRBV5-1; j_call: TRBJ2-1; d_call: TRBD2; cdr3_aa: CASSLGLADNEQFF; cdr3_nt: TGCGCCAGCAGCTTGGGACTAGCGGACAATGAGCAGTTCTTC
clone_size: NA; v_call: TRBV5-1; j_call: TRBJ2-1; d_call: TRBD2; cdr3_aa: CATRTSGSNDEQFF; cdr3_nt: TGCGCCACGAGGACTAGCGGGAGTAACGATGAGCAGTTCTTC
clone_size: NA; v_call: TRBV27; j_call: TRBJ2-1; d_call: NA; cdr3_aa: CASSLRATYNEQFF; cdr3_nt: TGTGCCAGCAGTTTACGAGCTACCTACAATGAGCAGTTCTTC
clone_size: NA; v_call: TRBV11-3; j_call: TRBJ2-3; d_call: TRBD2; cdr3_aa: CASRNSGDSTDTQYF; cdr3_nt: TGTGCCAGCAGGAATAGCGGGGATTCCACAGATACGCAGTATTTT
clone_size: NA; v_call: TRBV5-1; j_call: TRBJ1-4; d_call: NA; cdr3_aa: CASREPNGEKLFF; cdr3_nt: TGCGCCAGCAGAGAACCCAACGGGGAAAAACTGTTTTTT
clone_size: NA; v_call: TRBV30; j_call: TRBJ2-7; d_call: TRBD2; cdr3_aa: CAWSVWTSGRSEQYF; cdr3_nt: TGTGCCTGGAGTGTATGGACTAGCGGGAGGAGCGAGCAGTACTTC
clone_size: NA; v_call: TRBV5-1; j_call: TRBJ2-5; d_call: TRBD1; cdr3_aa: CASSSDRGETQYF; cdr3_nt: TGCGCCAGCAGCTCGGACAGGGGAGAGACCCAGTACTTC
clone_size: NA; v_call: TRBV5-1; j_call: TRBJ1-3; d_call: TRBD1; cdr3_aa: CASSHDRAGNTIYF; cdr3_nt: TGCGCCAGCAGCCACGACAGGGCTGGAAACACCATATATTTT
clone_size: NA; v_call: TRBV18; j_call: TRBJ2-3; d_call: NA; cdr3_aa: CASSPPGNRGDTQYF; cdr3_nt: TGTGCCAGCTCACCACCCGGGAATCGGGGAGATACGCAGTATTTT
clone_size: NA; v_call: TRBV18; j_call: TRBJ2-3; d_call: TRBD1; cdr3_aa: CASSRPGGDTQYF; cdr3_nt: TGTGCCAGCTCCCGACCAGGGGGAGATACGCAGTATTTT
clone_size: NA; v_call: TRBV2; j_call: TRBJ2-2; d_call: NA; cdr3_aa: CASSEVGGAGELFF; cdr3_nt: TGTGCCAGCAGTGAAGTGGGCGGGGCCGGGGAGCTGTTTTTT
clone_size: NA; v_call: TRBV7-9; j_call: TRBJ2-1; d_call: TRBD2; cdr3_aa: CAGAGTSGANEQFF; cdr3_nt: TGTGCCGGAGCCGGGACTAGCGGGGCTAATGAGCAGTTCTTC
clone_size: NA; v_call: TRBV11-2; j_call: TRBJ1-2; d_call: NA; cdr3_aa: CASSSGGDYGYTF; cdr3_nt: TGTGCCAGCAGCTCGGGGGGGGACTATGGCTACACCTTC
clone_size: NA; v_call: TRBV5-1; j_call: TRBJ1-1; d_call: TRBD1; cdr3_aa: CASSLGSGQGDTEAFF; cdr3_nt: TGCGCCAGCAGCTTGGGCTCCGGACAGGGGGACACTGAAGCTTTCTTT
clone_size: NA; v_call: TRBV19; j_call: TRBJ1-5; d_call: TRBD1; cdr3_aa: CASSRDRDQPQHF; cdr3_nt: TGTGCCAGTAGTCGGGACAGAGATCAGCCCCAGCATTTT
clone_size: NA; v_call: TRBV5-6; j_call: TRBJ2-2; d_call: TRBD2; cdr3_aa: CASSRTSKAGELFF; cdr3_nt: TGTGCCAGCAGCCGGACTAGCAAGGCCGGGGAGCTGTTTTTT
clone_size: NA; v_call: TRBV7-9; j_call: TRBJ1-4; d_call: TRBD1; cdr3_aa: CASSLPPTGATNEKLFF; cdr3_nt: TGTGCCAGCAGCTTACCCCCGACAGGGGCCACTAATGAAAAACTGTTTTTT
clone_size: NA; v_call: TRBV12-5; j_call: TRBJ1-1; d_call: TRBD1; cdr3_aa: CASGLAGQGSITEAFF; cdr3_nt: TGTGCTAGTGGTTTGGCCGGACAGGGCTCGATCACTGAAGCTTTCTTT
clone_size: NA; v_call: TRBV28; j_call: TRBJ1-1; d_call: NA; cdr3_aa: CASTLGGAGVNTEAFF; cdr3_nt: TGTGCCAGCACCCTAGGGGGGGCGGGAGTGAACACTGAAGCTTTCTTT
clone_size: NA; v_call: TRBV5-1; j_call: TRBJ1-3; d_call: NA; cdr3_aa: CASSLHLRGQAGNTIYF; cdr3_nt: TGCGCCAGCAGCTTGCACCTCAGGGGCCAGGCTGGAAACACCATATATTTT
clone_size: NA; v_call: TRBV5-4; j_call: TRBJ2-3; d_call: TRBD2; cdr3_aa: CASSPEREGSTDTQYF; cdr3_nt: TGTGCCAGCAGTCCGGAGCGGGAGGGTAGCACAGATACGCAGTATTTT
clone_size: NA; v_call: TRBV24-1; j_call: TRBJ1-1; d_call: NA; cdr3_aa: CATLAGTNTEAFF; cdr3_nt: TGTGCCACTCTGGCGGGAACGAACACTGAAGCTTTCTTT
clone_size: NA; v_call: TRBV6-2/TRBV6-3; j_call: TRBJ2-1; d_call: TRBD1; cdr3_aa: CASSDPRGTVRNEQFF; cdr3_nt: TGTGCCAGCAGTGACCCTAGGGGGACAGTTCGCAATGAGCAGTTCTTC
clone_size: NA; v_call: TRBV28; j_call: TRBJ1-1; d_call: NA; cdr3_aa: CASNPGTVLNTEAFF; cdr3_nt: TGTGCCAGCAACCCCGGTACAGTCTTGAACACTGAAGCTTTCTTT
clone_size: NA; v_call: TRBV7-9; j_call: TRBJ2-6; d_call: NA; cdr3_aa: CASSLTAYGANVLTF; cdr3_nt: TGTGCCAGCAGCCTCACAGCCTATGGGGCCAACGTCCTGACTTTC
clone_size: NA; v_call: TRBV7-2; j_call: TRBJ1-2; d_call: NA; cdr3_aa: CASSQGHGRYGYTF; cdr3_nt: TGTGCCAGCAGCCAGGGTCACGGGCGTTATGGCTACACCTTC
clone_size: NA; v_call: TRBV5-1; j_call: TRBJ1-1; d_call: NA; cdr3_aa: CASSTDSNTEAFF; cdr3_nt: TGCGCCAGCAGCACGGACAGCAACACTGAAGCTTTCTTT
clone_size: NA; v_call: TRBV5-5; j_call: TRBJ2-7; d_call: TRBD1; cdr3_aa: CASSLAGTGASYEQYF; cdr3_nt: TGTGCCAGCAGCTTGGCCGGGACAGGGGCCTCCTACGAGCAGTACTTC
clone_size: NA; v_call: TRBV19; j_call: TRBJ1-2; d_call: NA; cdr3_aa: CASSPIGLYGYTF; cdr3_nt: TGTGCCAGTAGCCCCATTGGCCTCTATGGCTACACCTTC
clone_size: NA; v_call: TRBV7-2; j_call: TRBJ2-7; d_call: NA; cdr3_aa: CASSLSGEQYF; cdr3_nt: TGTGCCAGCAGCTTAAGCGGGGAGCAGTACTTC
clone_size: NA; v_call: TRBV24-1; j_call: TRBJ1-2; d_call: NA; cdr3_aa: CATSAGGDNYGYTF; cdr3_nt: TGTGCCACCAGTGCTGGAGGAGACAACTATGGCTACACCTTC
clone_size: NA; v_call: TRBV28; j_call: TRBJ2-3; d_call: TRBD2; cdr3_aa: CASSPQGVAGGPDTQYF; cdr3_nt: TGTGCCAGCAGTCCCCAGGGCGTAGCGGGAGGGCCAGATACGCAGTATTTT
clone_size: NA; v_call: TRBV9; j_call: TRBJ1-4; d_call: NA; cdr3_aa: CASSVGTGGKEKLFF; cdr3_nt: TGTGCCAGCAGCGTAGGGACCGGGGGAAAGGAAAAACTGTTTTTT
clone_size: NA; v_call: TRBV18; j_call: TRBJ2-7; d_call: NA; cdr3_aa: CASSPRIGTASYEQYF; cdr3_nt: TGTGCCAGCTCACCACGGATCGGGACTGCCTCCTACGAGCAGTACTTC
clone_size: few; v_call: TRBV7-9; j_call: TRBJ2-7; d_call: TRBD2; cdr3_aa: CASSSGSGLAAWEQYF; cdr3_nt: TGTGCCAGCAGCTCGGGGTCGGGACTAGCGGCTTGGGAGCAGTACTTC
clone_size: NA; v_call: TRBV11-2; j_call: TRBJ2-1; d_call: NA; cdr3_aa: CASSHGTGNYNEQFF; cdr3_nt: TGTGCCAGCAGCCACGGGACTGGAAACTACAATGAGCAGTTCTTC
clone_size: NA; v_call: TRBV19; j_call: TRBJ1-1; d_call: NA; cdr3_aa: CASSIPQGSRTEAFF; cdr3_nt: TGTGCCAGTAGTATACCGCAGGGATCTAGGACTGAAGCTTTCTTT
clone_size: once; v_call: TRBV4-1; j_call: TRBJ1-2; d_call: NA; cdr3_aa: CASSQETAVNYGYTF; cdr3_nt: TGCGCCAGCAGCCAAGAAACGGCGGTGAACTATGGCTACACCTTC
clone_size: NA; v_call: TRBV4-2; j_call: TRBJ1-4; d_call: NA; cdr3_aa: CASSYAHSVTNEKLFF; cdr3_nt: TGTGCCAGCAGTTATGCTCATAGTGTAACTAATGAAAAACTGTTTTTT
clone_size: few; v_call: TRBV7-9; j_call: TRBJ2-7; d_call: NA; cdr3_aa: CASSSLSYEQYF; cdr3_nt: TGTGCCAGCAGCTCTCTTAGCTACGAGCAGTACTTC